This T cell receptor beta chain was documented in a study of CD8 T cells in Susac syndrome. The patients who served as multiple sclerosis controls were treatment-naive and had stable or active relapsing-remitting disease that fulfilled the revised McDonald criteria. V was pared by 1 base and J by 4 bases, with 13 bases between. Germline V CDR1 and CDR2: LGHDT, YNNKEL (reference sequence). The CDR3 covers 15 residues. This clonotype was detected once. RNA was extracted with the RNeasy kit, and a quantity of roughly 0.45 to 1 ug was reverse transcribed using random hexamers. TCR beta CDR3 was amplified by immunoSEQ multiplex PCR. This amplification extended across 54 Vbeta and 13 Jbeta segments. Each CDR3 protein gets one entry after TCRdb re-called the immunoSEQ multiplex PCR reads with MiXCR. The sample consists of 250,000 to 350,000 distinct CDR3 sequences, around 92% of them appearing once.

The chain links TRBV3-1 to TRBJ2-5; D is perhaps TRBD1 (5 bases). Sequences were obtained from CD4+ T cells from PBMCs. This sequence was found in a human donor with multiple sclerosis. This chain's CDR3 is CASSQVPPRGETQYF. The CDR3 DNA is TGTGCCAGCAGCCAAGTCCCCCCTAGGGGAGAGACCCAGTACTTC.